A single count supports the clone carrying this TCR beta chain. Its antigen is not identified. The method was immunoSEQ multiplex PCR; TCRdb's version includes in-frame clones alone and lacks a portion of them. The data show 120,000 to 150,000 clones, 75% to 85% seen once. Germline CDR1 reads SGHVS; CDR2 reads FQNEAQ. Trimming pared 5 bases from V and 0 bases from J, leaving 8 bases between. This CDR3 contains 15 residues. This sample is part of a study of T cell responses to AZD1222 COVID-19 vaccine. General observations from the study: Only a handful of AZD1222 recipients, five to seven in all, had baseline seropositivity.

The TCR originated in an adult in good health. The chain links TRBV7-8 to TRBJ1-6; the D is unclear. The source was peripheral blood, collected on day 0 of MenACWY control vaccination. This chain's CDR3 is CASSKHSSYNSPLHF. The CDR3 DNA reads TGTGCCAGCAGCAAACACAGCTCCTATAATTCACCCCTCCACTTT.